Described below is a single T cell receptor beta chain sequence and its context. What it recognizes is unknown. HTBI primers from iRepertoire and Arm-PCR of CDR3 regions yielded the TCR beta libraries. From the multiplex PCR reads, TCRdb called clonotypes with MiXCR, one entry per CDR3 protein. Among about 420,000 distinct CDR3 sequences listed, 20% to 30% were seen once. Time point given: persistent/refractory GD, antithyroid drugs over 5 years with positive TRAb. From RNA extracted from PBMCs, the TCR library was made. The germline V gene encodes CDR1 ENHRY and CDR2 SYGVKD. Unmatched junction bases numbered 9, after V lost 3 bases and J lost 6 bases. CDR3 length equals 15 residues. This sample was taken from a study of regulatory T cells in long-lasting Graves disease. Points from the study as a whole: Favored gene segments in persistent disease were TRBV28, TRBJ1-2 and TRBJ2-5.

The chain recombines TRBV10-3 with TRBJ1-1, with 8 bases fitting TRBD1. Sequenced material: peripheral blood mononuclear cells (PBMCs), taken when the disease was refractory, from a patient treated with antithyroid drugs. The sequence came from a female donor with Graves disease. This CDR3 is CAISENRGASAEAFF. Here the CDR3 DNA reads TGTGCCATCAGTGAAAACAGGGGGGCCTCCGCTGAAGCTTTCTTT.